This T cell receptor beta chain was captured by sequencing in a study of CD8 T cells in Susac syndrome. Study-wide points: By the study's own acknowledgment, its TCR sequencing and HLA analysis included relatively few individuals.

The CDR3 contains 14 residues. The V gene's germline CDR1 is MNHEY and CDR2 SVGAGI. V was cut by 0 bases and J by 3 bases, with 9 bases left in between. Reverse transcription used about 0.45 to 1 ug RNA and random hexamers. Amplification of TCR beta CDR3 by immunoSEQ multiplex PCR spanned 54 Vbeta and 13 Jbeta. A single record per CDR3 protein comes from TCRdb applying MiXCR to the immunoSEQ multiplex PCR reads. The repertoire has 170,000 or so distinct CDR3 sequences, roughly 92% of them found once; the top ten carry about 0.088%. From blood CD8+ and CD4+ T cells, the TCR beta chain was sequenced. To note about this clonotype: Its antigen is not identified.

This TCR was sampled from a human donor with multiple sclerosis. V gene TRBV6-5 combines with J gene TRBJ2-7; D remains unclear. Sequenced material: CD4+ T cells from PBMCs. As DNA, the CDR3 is TGTGCCAGCAGTTACTCTTCCTTTTACTACGAGCAGTACTTC. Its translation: CASSYSSFYYEQYF.